Here is one T cell receptor (beta chain) with its context. Its antigen is not identified. Clones were read by immunoSEQ multiplex PCR, and TCRdb kept only the in-frame ones, dropping some. The sample holds millions of clones, approximately 93% seen once. Germline loops: CDR1 MNHNY, CDR2 SVGAGI (reference sequence). V was pared by 6 bases and J by 5 bases, with 20 bases between. This CDR3 contains 15 residues. This record belongs to a study of shared clonotypes between healthy human individuals. Study at large: The study enrolled a couple of women and three men aged 18 to 49. Study results and caveats: Only blood was sampled; tissue repertoires likely differ. The study generally estimated greater richness for naive than memory subsets.

Division of CD4+ cells produced a CD45RA+ naive subset and a CD45RA-negative memory subset. The rearrangement uses TRBV6-6 and TRBJ2-7, with a possible D match to TRBD2 (6 bases). This TCR came from a man aged 18 to 35 in good health. Some clones in this sample may be carry-over from other donors' samples. The sample taken for sequencing was naive CD4+ T cells from PBMCs. Subset specified: CD45RA+ positively selected. CDR3 region: CASRSGTQTLDEQYF. CDR3 in DNA: TGTGCCAGCAGATCAGGGACTCAAACACTTGACGAGCAGTACTTC.